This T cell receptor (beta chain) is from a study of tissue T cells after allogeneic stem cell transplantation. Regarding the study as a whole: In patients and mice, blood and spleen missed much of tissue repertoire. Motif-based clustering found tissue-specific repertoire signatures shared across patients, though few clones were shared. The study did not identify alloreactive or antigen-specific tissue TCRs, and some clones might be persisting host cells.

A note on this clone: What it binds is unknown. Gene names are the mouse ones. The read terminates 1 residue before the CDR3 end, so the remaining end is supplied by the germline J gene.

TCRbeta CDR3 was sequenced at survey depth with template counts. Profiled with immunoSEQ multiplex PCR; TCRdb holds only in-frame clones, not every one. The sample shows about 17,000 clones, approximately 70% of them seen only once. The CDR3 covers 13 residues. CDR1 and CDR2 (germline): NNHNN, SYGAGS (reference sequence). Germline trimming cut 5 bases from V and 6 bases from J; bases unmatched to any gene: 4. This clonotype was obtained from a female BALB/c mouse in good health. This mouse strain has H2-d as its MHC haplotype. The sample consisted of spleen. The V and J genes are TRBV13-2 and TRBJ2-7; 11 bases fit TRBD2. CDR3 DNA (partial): TGTGCCAGCGGGGACTGGGGGGTTTTTGAACAGTAC. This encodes CASGDWGVFEQY. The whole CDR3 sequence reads CASGDWGVFEQYF.